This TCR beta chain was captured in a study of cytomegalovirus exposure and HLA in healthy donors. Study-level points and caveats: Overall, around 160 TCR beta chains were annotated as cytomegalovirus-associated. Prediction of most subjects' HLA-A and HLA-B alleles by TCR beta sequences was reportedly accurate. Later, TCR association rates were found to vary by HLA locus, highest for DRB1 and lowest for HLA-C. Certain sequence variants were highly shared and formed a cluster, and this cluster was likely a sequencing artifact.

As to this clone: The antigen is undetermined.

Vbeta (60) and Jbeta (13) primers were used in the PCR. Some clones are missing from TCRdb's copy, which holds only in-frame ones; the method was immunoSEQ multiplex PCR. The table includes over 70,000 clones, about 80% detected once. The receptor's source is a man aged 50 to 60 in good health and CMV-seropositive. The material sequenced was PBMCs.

DNA of the CDR3: TGTGCCAGCAGTTTAGGGGGGGGAAGGAGCAATCAGCCCCAGCATTTT. This encodes CASSLGGGRSNQPQHF. The chain combines TRBV27 with TRBJ1-5; TRBD1 might be the D (5 bases). This CDR3 contains 16 residues. Trimming left V 2 bases short and J 1 base short, with 12 bases between. In germline, CDR1 is MNHEY, CDR2 SMNVEV (reference sequence).